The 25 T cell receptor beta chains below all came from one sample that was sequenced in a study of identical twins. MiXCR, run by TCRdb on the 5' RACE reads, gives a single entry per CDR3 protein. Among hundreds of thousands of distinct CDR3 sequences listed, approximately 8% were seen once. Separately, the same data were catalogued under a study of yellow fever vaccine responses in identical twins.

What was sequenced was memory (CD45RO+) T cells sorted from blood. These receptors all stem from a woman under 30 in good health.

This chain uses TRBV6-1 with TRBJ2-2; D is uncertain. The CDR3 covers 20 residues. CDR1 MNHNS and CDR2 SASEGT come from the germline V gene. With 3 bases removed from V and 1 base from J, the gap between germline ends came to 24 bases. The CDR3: CASSDKVGYPGRMNTGELFF. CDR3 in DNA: TGTGCCAGCAGTGATAAGGTGGGCTATCCCGGCAGGATGAACACCGGGGAGCTGTTTTTT.

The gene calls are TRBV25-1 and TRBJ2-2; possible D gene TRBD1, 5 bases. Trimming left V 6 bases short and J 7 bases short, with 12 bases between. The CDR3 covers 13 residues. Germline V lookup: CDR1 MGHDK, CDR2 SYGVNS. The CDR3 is CASRPRAFGELFF. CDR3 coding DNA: TGTGCCAGCAGACCCAGGGCTTTCGGGGAGCTGTTTTTT.

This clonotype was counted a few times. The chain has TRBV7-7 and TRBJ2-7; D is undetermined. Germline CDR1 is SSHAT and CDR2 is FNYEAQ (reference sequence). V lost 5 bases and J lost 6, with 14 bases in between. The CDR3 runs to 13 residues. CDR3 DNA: TGTGCCAGCAGCGCGGTCCGTACCCCCGAGCAGTACTTC. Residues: CASSAVRTPEQYF.

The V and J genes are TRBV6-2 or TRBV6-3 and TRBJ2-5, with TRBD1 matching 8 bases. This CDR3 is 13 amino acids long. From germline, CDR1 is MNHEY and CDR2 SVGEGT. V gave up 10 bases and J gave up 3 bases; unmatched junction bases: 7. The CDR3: CATRTGSKETQYF. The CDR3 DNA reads TGTGCCACCCGGACAGGGAGTAAAGAGACCCAGTACTTC.

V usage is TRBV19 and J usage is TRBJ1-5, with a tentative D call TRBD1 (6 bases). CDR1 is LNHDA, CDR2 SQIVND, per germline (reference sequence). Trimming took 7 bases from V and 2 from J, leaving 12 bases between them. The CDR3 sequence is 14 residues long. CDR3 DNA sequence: TGTGCCAGTAACCCACAGGGAGGCAATCAGCCCCAGCATTTT. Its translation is CASNPQGGNQPQHF.

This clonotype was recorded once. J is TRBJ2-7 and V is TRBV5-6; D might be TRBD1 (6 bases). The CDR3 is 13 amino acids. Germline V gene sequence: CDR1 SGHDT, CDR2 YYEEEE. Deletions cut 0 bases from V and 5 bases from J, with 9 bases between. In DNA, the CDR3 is TGTGCCAGCAGCTTGGTTGACAGGAACGAGCAGTACGTC. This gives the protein CASSLVDRNEQYV.

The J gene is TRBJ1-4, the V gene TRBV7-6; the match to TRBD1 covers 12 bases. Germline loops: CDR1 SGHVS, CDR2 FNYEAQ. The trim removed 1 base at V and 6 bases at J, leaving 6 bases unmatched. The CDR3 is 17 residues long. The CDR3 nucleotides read TGTGCCAGCAGCTTAGTATCCGGGACAGGGGGCGATGAAAAACTGTTTTTT. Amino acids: CASSLVSGTGGDEKLFF.

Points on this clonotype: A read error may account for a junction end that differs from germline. The CDR3 loop reads CAISFGLAGALGTGELFF. The CDR3 DNA reads TGTGCCATCAGCTTCGGGCTAGCGGGAGCTCTGGGCACCGGGGAGCTGTTTTTT. The chain combines TRBV5-4 with TRBJ2-2; 10 positions agree with TRBD2. The V gene's germline CDR1 is SGHNT and CDR2 YYREEE (reference sequence). The CDR3 has 18 residues.

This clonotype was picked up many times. CDR3 protein: CSAREWDRDYNEQFF. Here the CDR3 DNA reads TGCAGTGCCCGAGAATGGGACAGGGATTACAATGAGCAGTTCTTC. The rearrangement uses TRBV20-1 and TRBJ2-1; 9 bases fit TRBD1. After removal of 6 bases from V and 4 bases from J, the junction contained 10 bases not matched to a gene. CDR1 is DFQATT, CDR2 SNEGSKA, per germline (reference sequence). The CDR3 contains 15 residues.

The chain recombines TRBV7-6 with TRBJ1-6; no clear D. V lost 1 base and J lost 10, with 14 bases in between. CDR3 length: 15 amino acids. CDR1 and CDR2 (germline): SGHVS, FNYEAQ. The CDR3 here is CASSLVGRGGSPLHF. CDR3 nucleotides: TGTGCCAGCAGCTTAGTCGGCCGCGGAGGGTCACCCCTCCACTTT.

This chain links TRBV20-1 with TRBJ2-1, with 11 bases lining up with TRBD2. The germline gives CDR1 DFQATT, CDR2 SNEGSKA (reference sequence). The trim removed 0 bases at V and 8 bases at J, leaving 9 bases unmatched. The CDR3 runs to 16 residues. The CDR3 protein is CSARDVAGGRGDEQFF. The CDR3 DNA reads TGCAGTGCTAGAGATGTAGCGGGGGGGCGTGGAGATGAGCAGTTCTTC.

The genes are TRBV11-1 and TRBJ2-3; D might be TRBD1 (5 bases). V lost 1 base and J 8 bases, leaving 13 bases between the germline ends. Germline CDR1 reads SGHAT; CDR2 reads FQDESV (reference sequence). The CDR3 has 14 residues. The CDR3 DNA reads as TGTGCCAGCAGCTTAGTCTCTCAGGGTGGTACGCAGTATTTT. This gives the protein CASSLVSQGGTQYF.

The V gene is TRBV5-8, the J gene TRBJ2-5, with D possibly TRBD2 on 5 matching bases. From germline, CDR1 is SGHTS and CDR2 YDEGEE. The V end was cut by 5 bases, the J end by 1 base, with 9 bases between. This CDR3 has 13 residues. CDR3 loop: CASRPGGQETQYF. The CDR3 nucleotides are TGTGCCAGCAGACCCGGAGGCCAAGAGACCCAGTACTTC.

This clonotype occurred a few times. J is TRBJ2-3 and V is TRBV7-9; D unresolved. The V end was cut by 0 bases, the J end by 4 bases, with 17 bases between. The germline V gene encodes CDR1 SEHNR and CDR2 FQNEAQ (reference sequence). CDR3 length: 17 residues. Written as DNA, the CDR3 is TGTGCCAGCAGCTTAGCGCGGCTAACACCAAAGGCAGATACGCAGTATTTT. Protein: CASSLARLTPKADTQYF. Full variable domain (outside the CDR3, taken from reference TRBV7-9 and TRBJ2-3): DTGVSQNPRHKITKRGQNVTFRCDPISEHNRLYWYRQTLGQGPEFLTYFQNEAQLEKSRLLSDRFSAERPKGSFSTLEIQRTEQGDSAMYLCASSLARLTPKADTQYFGPGTRLTVL.

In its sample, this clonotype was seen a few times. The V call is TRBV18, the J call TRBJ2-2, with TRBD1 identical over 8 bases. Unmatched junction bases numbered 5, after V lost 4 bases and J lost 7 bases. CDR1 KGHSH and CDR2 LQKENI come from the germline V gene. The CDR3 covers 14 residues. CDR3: CASSLGQEHGELFF. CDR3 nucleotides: TGTGCCAGCTCACTGGGACAGGAACACGGGGAGCTGTTTTTT.

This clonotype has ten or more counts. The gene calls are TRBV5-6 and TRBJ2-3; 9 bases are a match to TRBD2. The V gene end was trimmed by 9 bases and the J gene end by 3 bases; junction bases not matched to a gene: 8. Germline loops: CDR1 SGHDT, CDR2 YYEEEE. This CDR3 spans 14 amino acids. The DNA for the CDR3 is TGTGCCACCTCCCCCCTAGCGGGAACAGATACGCAGTATTTT. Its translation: CATSPLAGTDTQYF.

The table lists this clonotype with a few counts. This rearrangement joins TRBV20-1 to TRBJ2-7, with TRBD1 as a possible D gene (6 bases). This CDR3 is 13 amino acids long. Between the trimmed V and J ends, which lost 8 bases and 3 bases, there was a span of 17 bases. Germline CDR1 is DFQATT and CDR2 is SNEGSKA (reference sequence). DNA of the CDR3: TGCAGTTTTTTAACAGGGAACGGCTACGAGCAGTACTTC. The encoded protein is CSFLTGNGYEQYF.

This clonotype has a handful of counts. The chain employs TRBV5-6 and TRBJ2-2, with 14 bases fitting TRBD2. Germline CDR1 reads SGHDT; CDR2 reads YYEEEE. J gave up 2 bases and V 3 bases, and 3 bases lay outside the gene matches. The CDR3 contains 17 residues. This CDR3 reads CASSWGLAGVNTGELFF. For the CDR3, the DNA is TGTGCCAGCAGCTGGGGACTAGCGGGGGTTAACACCGGGGAGCTGTTTTTT.

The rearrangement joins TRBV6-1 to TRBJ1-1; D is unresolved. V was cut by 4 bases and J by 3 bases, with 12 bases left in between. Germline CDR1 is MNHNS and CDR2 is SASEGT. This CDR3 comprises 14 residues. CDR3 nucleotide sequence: TGTGCCAGCAGTGTTAGGCTTCGGGACACTGAAGCTTTCTTT. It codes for CASSVRLRDTEAFF.

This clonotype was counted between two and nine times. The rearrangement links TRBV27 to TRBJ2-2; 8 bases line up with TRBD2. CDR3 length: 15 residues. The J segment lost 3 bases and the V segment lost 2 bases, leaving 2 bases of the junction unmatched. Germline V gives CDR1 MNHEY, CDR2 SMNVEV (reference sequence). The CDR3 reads CASSLGGRYTGELFF. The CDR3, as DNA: TGTGCCAGCAGTTTAGGCGGGAGGTACACCGGGGAGCTGTTTTTT.

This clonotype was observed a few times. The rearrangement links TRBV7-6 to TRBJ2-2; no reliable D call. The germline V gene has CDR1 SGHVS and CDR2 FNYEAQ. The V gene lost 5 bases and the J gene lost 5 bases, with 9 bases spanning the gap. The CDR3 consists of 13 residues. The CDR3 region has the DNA TGTGCCAGCAGCCCCCCCCTTACCGGGGAGCTGTTTTTT. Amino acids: CASSPPLTGELFF.

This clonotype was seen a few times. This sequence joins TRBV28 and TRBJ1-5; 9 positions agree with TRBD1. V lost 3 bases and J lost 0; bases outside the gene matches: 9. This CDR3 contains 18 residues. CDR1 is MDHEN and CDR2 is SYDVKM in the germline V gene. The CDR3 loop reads CASSFKGTGPYSNQPQHF. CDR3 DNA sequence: TGTGCCAGCAGTTTCAAAGGGACAGGGCCCTATAGCAATCAGCCCCAGCATTTT.

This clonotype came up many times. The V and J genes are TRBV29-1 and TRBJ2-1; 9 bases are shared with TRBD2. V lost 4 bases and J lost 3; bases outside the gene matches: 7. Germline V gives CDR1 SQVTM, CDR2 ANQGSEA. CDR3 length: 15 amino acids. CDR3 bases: TGCAGCGTTGCGGTGACTAGCGGAGGCTACAATGAGCAGTTCTTC. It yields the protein CSVAVTSGGYNEQFF.

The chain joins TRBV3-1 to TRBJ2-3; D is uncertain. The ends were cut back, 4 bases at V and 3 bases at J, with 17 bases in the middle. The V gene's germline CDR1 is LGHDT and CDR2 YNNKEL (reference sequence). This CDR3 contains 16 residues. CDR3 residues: CASSPQTRSLTDTQYF. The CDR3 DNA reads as TGTGCCAGCAGCCCCCAGACAAGATCTTTAACAGATACGCAGTATTTT.

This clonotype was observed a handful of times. The CDR3 region is CASSPREGSPLHF. The CDR3 nucleotides are TGTGCCAGCAGCCCGCGTGAGGGCTCACCCCTCCACTTT. The V gene is TRBV11-3, the J gene TRBJ1-6; the D is unclear. Trimming stripped 5 bases from V and 10 bases from J, with 12 bases between. Germline assignment: CDR1 SGHNT and CDR2 YENEEA. CDR3 size: 13 residues.